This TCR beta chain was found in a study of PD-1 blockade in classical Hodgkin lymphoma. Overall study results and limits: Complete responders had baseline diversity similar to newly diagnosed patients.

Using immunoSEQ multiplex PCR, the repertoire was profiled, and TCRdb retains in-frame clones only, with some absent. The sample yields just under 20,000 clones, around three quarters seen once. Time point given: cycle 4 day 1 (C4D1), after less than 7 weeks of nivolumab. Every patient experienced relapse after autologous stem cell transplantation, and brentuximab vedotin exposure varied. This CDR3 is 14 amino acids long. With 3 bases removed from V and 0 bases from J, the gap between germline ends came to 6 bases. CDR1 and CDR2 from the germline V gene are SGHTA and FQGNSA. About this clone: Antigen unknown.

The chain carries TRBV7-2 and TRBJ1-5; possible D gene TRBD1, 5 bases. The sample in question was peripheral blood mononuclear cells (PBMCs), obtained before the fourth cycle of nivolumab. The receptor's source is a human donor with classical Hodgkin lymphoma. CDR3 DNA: TGTGCCAGCAGCTTCGACAGTAGCAATCAGCCCCAGCATTTT. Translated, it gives CASSFDSSNQPQHF.